This T cell receptor beta chain was profiled in a study of control samples from healthy donors and cancer patients. Germline CDR1 reads MNHEY; CDR2 reads SVGEGT. J lost 8 bases, V lost 5 bases, and 8 bases had no gene match. CDR3 length: 13 residues. The repertoire was sequenced with immunoSEQ multiplex PCR; TCRdb's copy has only in-frame clones and lacks some. The profile shows about 88,000 clones, 90% to 95% of them singletons. The origin of this receptor is a young man in good health. This rearrangement joins TRBV6-2 or TRBV6-3 to TRBJ1-2; 7 bases agree with TRBD1. Sequenced sample: blood. The DNA of the CDR3 is TGTGCCAGCAGTAACACGACAGGGAGCGGCTACACCTTC. Translation: CASSNTTGSGYTF.